This entry lists 21 T cell receptor beta chains sequenced from one sample in a study of STAT3 mutations in large granular lymphocyte leukemia. Study-wide results and caveats: Every T-cell large granular lymphocyte leukemia patient had at least one immunodominant TCR beta clonotype.

Antigen specificity for these receptors is unknown. Sequenced by immunoSEQ multiplex PCR; TCRdb stores in-frame clones only, minus some. The table has some 31,000 clones, approximately 83% seen once. Sequenced: peripheral blood mononuclear cells. These receptors were collected from a man aged 60-69 years with T-cell large granular lymphocyte leukemia. Some clones in this sample may be carry-over from other donors' samples.

This chain joins TRBV2 and TRBJ2-5; no clear D gene. Trimming took 7 bases from V and 4 from J, leaving 13 bases between them. There are 13 residues in the CDR3. The germline gives CDR1 SNHLY, CDR2 FYNNEI. The CDR3, as DNA: TGTGCCAGCATCCTCGACTGGGGAGAGACCCAGTACTTC. Protein: CASILDWGETQYF. The variable domain in full, completed from reference TRBV2 and TRBJ2-5, reads EPEVTQTPSHQVTQMGQEVILRCVPISNHLYFYWYRQILGQKVEFLVSFYNNEISEKSEIFDDQFSVERPDGSNFTLKIRSTKLEDSAMYFCASILDWGETQYFGPGTRLLVL.

J is TRBJ2-7 and V is TRBV18; no reliable D call. This CDR3 is built from 13 residues. V was shortened by 4 bases and J by 4 bases, with 11 bases between the two germline ends. Germline V gives CDR1 KGHSH, CDR2 LQKENI. In nucleotides, the CDR3 is TGTGCCAGCTCACGCACTGAAGGATACGAGCAGTACTTC. This encodes CASSRTEGYEQYF.

V and J are TRBV6-5 and TRBJ1-2; TRBD1 might be the D (5 bases). V was trimmed by 2 bases and J by 5 bases, leaving 15 bases between them. The germline CDR1 and CDR2 sequences are MNHEY and SVGAGI. CDR3 length equals 15 residues. The CDR3 sequence: CASSYGAQARYGYTF. As DNA, the CDR3 is TGTGCCAGCAGTTACGGGGCGCAGGCGAGGTATGGCTACACCTTC.

This clone has a single count. The chain employs TRBV6-6 and TRBJ1-5; 9 nucleotides align to TRBD1. The CDR3 spans 14 residues. The trim removed 5 bases at V and 7 bases at J, leaving 6 bases unmatched. CDR1 and CDR2 from the germline V gene are MNHNY and SVGAGI (reference sequence). The CDR3 reads CASSPGQGGQPQHF. CDR3 in DNA: TGTGCCAGCAGTCCGGGACAGGGCGGCCAGCCCCAGCATTTT.

This clone is a singleton in its sample. This chain connects TRBV7-2 to TRBJ2-2, with D uncertain. V was pared by 2 bases and J by 2 bases, with 9 bases between. Germline-derived CDR1 and CDR2 are SGHTA and FQGNSA. The CDR3 contains 15 residues. In DNA, the CDR3 is TGTGCCAGCAGCTTACAGGCACTTAACACCGGGGAGCTGTTTTTT. Translating it yields CASSLQALNTGELFF.

CDR3 bases: TGTGCCAGCTCACCGGGTAGTAGCGGACTCCCCCACGAGCAGTACTTC. Translated: CASSPGSSGLPHEQYF. J is TRBJ2-7 and V is TRBV18; D is perhaps TRBD2 (6 bases). The germline CDR1 and CDR2 sequences are KGHSH and LQKENI. This CDR3 spans 16 amino acids. Trimming removed 3 bases from V and 5 bases from J, with 20 bases in between.

The CDR3 nucleotides are TGTGCCAGCAGCCCCGGGACGGGGACAGATACGCAGTATTTT. It specifies CASSPGTGTDTQYF. The chain combines TRBV7-6 with TRBJ2-3; the D gene could be TRBD1 or TRBD2 (5 bases each). Germline lookup yields CDR1 SGHVS and CDR2 FNYEAQ. CDR3 size: 14 residues. Trimming took 5 bases from V and 3 from J, leaving 12 bases between them.

The genes are TRBV28 and TRBJ1-2; D may be TRBD1 (6 bases). The CDR3 is 15 amino acids. Germline values: CDR1 MDHEN, CDR2 SYDVKM. V shed 7 bases and J shed 5 bases, with 20 bases lying between them. The CDR3 reads CASNPPGGGGYGYTF. CDR3 bases: TGTGCCAGCAATCCGCCCGGGGGCGGGGGATATGGCTACACCTTC.

This clone showed up just once. CDR3 sequence: CASGLGDEQYF. For the CDR3, the DNA is TGTGCTAGTGGTTTGGGGGACGAGCAGTACTTC. The chain combines TRBV12-5 with TRBJ2-7, with unresolved D. This CDR3 region has 11 residues. The germline CDR1 and CDR2 sequences are LGHNT and FRNRAP. Trimming pared 1 base from V and 5 bases from J, leaving 3 bases between.

V is TRBV7-9 and J is TRBJ2-7; a weak D match, TRBD2 (6 bases). Germline CDR1 and CDR2: SEHNR and FQNEAQ (reference sequence). The CDR3 totals 15 residues. The V end lost 5 bases, the J end lost 0 bases, and 14 bases lay between the germline ends. As DNA, the CDR3 is TGTGCCAGCAGCCCAAACCAGCGGGCCTCCTACGAGCAGTACTTC. Protein sequence: CASSPNQRASYEQYF. Using reference TRBV7-9 and TRBJ2-7 for the parts outside the CDR3, the full variable domain is DTGVSQNPRHKITKRGQNVTFRCDPISEHNRLYWYRQTLGQGPEFLTYFQNEAQLEKSRLLSDRFSAERPKGSFSTLEIQRTEQGDSAMYLCASSPNQRASYEQYFGPGTRLTVT.

This clone was picked up one time. The chain links TRBV7-9 to TRBJ1-1; 7 bases fit TRBD1. The CDR3 has 13 residues. CDR1 SEHNR and CDR2 FQNEAQ come from the germline V gene (reference sequence). The V and J ends lost 3 bases and 3 bases, in that order; junction bases with no gene match: 1. CDR3 protein: CASSLGTDTEAFF. CDR3 in DNA: TGTGCCAGCAGCTTGGGGACAGACACTGAAGCTTTCTTT.

The gene calls are TRBV30 and TRBJ2-5; D is perhaps TRBD1 (5 bases). V was cut by 4 bases and J by 1 base, with 13 bases left in between. The germline V gene has CDR1 GTSNPN and CDR2 SVGIG (reference sequence). This CDR3 comprises 14 residues. The CDR3 loop reads CAWTNLGAQETQYF. The CDR3 DNA follows: TGTGCCTGGACCAACTTAGGGGCCCAAGAGACCCAGTACTTC.

The rearrangement links TRBV5-4 to TRBJ1-5; D might be TRBD1 (5 bases). The CDR3 is made up of 15 amino acids. The germline V gene has CDR1 SGHNT and CDR2 YYREEE (reference sequence). V was pared by 0 bases and J by 0 bases, with 7 bases between. CDR3 in amino acids: CASSLGGVSNQPQHF. CDR3 nucleotide sequence: TGTGCCAGCAGCTTGGGAGGGGTTAGCAATCAGCCCCAGCATTTT.

This chain uses TRBV18 with TRBJ1-5; 8 nucleotides agree with TRBD1. Germline lookup yields CDR1 KGHSH and CDR2 LQKENI. The length of the CDR3 is 14 residues. Germline trimming cut 4 bases from V and 4 bases from J; bases unmatched to any gene: 3. The CDR3 loop is CASSRGQANQPQHF. CDR3 sequence (DNA): TGTGCCAGCTCACGGGGACAGGCGAATCAGCCCCAGCATTTT.

This clone occurred a few times. The V call is TRBV5-4, the J call TRBJ1-2; a possible D gene is TRBD1 (6 bases). This CDR3 is 12 amino acids long. Germline CDR1 and CDR2: SGHNT and YYREEE (reference sequence). The germline V and J ends were trimmed by 3 bases and 12 bases, with 15 bases remaining between them. The CDR3 DNA reads as TGTGCCAGCAGCTCGGGACAAATTCCCGACACCTTC. Protein sequence: CASSSGQIPDTF.

This clone was seen just once. CDR3 DNA: TGTGCCAGCAGTGACCGGGACCCAAGAAGAGGTACCCAGTACTTC. It encodes CASSDRDPRRGTQYF. The gene calls are TRBV25-1 and TRBJ2-5, with D perhaps matching TRBD1 or TRBD2 (5 bases each). Between the trimmed V and J ends, which lost 3 bases and 8 bases, there was a span of 19 bases. The CDR3 spans 15 residues. CDR1 MGHDK and CDR2 SYGVNS come from the germline V gene.

The rearrangement links TRBV5-1 to TRBJ2-3; 9 nucleotides match TRBD2. The V gene end was trimmed by 2 bases and the J gene end by 2 bases; junction bases not matched to a gene: 9. The germline CDR1 and CDR2 sequences are SGHRS and YFSETQ. The CDR3 has 17 amino acids. CDR3 nucleotide sequence: TGCGCCAGCAGCTTATTCTCTAGCGGGGCGGACACAGATACGCAGTATTTT. This sequence encodes CASSLFSSGADTDTQYF.

The rearrangement links TRBV7-9 to TRBJ2-5, with 12 bases fitting TRBD2. V lost 4 bases and J lost 1; bases outside the gene matches: 4. This CDR3 is built from 16 residues. The germline V gene encodes CDR1 SEHNR and CDR2 FQNEAQ (reference sequence). CDR3 protein: CASSSWTSGAQETQYF. The CDR3 nucleotides read TGTGCCAGCAGCTCCTGGACTAGCGGGGCCCAAGAGACCCAGTACTTC.

This sequence joins TRBV5-6 and TRBJ2-6; a possible D gene is TRBD1 (6 bases). Per germline, CDR1 SGHDT and CDR2 YYEEEE. Deletions cut 4 bases from V and 0 bases from J, with 11 bases between. The CDR3 is made up of 16 amino acids. The CDR3 nucleotides read TGTGCCAGCAGCGGTACAGGGAACTCTGGGGCCAACGTCCTGACTTTC. The encoded protein is CASSGTGNSGANVLTF.

The chain has TRBV6-6 and TRBJ2-7; possible D gene TRBD2, 6 bases. The CDR3 length is 13 residues. Germline lookup yields CDR1 MNHNY and CDR2 SVGAGI (reference sequence). V lost 0 bases, J lost 3 bases, and 6 bases lay in between. CDR3 residues: CASSYSTSYEQYF. The CDR3 DNA reads as TGTGCCAGCAGTTACTCGACTAGCTACGAGCAGTACTTC.

This chain connects TRBV4-3 to TRBJ1-2; the match to TRBD1 covers 8 bases. In germline, CDR1 is LGHNA, CDR2 YSLEER. V shed 1 base and J 6 bases; nucleotides not matched to a gene: 1. The CDR3 extends over 13 amino acids. The DNA of the CDR3 is TGCGCCAGCAGCCAAGGACAGGGGAATGGCTACACCTTC. Amino acids: CASSQGQGNGYTF.